This T cell receptor beta chain appears in the sequencing data of a study of blood T cell repertoires in COVID-19. CDR3 length: 16 amino acids. V lost 0 bases, J lost 0 bases, and 12 bases lay in between. Germline V gene data show CDR1 as SGDLS and CDR2 as YYNGEE. Method: immunoSEQ multiplex PCR; TCRdb's copy keeps in-frame clones and lacks some. This sample has some 130,000 clones, with around 73% found just once. Sequencing was done on a sample of peripheral blood. The source of this sequence is a man aged 60 to 75 who had recovered from COVID-19. The chain couples TRBV9 to TRBJ1-1; no definite D call. The CDR3 bases are TGTGCCAGCAGCGTAGCTGGGCAGCCCATGAACACTGAAGCTTTCTTT. It is translated as CASSVAGQPMNTEAFF. The entire variable domain, with the rest obtained from reference TRBV9 and TRBJ1-1, is as follows: DSGVTQTPKHLITATGQRVTLRCSPRSGDLSVYWYQQSLDQGLQFLIQYYNGEERAKGNILERFSAQQFPDLHSELNLSSLELGDSALYFCASSVAGQPMNTEAFFGQGTRLTVV.